This is a list of T cell receptor beta chains from one sample in a study of shared clonotypes between healthy human individuals. The data were produced by immunoSEQ multiplex PCR, yet TCRdb's version contains in-frame clones alone and is incomplete. This sample has 2 million to 2.5 million clones, with 85% to 95% found just once. Sequencing was carried out using naive CD4+ T cells sorted from blood. These receptors originate from a young man in good health. CDR3s include the opening cysteine and the closing phenylalanine or tryptophan. Each record gives: D gene, V gene, clone size, J gene, CDR3 protein, CDR3 DNA. The D gene is left open where the match is weak. Clone size, where shown, is once, few, many, or a class for clones that have expanded.

>.|TRBV11-2|.|TRBJ2-1
CASSLFDNEQFF
TGTGCCAGCAGCTTATTTGACAATGAGCAGTTCTTC
>TRBD1|TRBV18|.|TRBJ1-1
CASSPQGADTEAFF
TGTGCCAGCTCACCCCAGGGGGCTGACACTGAAGCTTTCTTT
>TRBD2|TRBV2|.|TRBJ2-7
CASSAGTSVYYEQYF
TGTGCCAGCAGTGCAGGGACTAGCGTTTACTACGAGCAGTACTTC
>.|TRBV7-9|few|TRBJ1-1
CASSRSPLKDTEAFF
TGTGCCAGCAGCCGAAGTCCCCTAAAGGACACTGAAGCTTTCTTT
>.|TRBV18|.|TRBJ2-7
CASSQGLYEQYF
TGTGCCAGCTCACAGGGGCTCTACGAGCAGTACTTC
>.|TRBV18|.|TRBJ2-5
CASSPPYQETQYF
TGTGCCAGCTCACCACCCTACCAAGAGACCCAGTACTTC
>.|TRBV2|once|TRBJ2-3
CASSVEGTDTQYF
TGTGCCAGCAGCGTTGAAGGAACAGATACGCAGTATTTT
>TRBD2|TRBV5-1|.|TRBJ2-5
CASSLGPSGGARETQYF
TGCGCCAGCAGCTTGGGCCCTAGCGGGGGGGCCAGGGAGACCCAGTACTTC
>TRBD2|TRBV6-5|.|TRBJ2-3
CASSRAGGNTDTQYF
TGTGCCAGCAGTAGAGCGGGAGGGAACACAGATACGCAGTATTTT
>.|TRBV27|.|TRBJ2-1
CASSLIRGSYNEQFF
TGTGCCAGCAGTTTAATCAGGGGCTCCTACAATGAGCAGTTCTTC
>TRBD1|TRBV5-6|.|TRBJ1-1
CASSPRQGLRNTEAFF
TGTGCCAGCAGCCCGAGACAGGGCCTTAGGAACACTGAAGCTTTCTTT
>TRBD1|TRBV7-8|.|TRBJ2-5
CASSLTAGTVETQYF
TGTGCCAGCAGCTTAACTGCCGGGACAGTTGAGACCCAGTACTTC
>TRBD2|TRBV7-8|.|TRBJ2-3
CASSLVTSGSSPKADTQYF
TGTGCCAGCAGCTTAGTGACTAGCGGGAGCTCCCCCAAAGCAGATACGCAGTATTTT
>.|TRBV6-5|.|TRBJ2-7
CASSRHGTENYEQYF
TGTGCCAGCAGCCGACATGGGACGGAGAACTACGAGCAGTACTTC
>.|TRBV2|few|TRBJ2-1
CAGSSYNEQFF
TGTGCCGGGAGCTCCTACAATGAGCAGTTCTTC
>.|TRBV30|.|TRBJ2-5
CAWSGPNQETQYF
TGTGCCTGGAGTGGACCTAACCAAGAGACCCAGTACTTC
>TRBD1|TRBV5-1|.|TRBJ2-7
CASSLPGQGDPEQYF
TGCGCCAGCAGCTTACCGGGACAGGGGGATCCCGAGCAGTACTTC
>.|TRBV11-2|.|TRBJ1-1
CASSLAGTPGQKKTEAFF
TGTGCCAGCAGCTTAGCCGGGACCCCCGGACAGAAAAAAACTGAAGCTTTCTTT
>TRBD1|TRBV6-1|.|TRBJ1-2
CASSESTGASYGYTF
TGTGCCAGCAGTGAATCGACAGGGGCTTCCTATGGCTACACCTTC
>.|TRBV19|.|TRBJ1-1
CASAYQGLNTEAFF
TGTGCCAGTGCGTATCAGGGGCTGAACACTGAAGCTTTCTTT
>.|TRBV5-1|.|TRBJ2-2
CASSLEGTVNTGELFF
TGCGCCAGCAGTCTCGAGGGGACTGTGAACACCGGGGAGCTGTTTTTT
>TRBD2|TRBV5-4|.|TRBJ2-1
CASSSRTSGGNEQFF
TGTGCCAGCAGCTCTCGGACTAGCGGGGGGAATGAGCAGTTCTTC
>.|TRBV29-1|.|TRBJ1-2
CSVEWQGISNYGYTF
TGCAGCGTTGAATGGCAGGGGATATCCAACTATGGCTACACCTTC
>.|TRBV6-1|.|TRBJ1-6
CASSAPQGGSYNSPLHF
TGTGCCAGCAGTGCCCCCCAGGGAGGGTCCTATAATTCACCCCTCCACTTT
>.|TRBV21-1|once|TRBJ2-5
CASSIFLQETQYF
TGTGCCAGCAGCATCTTTCTCCAAGAGACCCAGTACTTC
>.|TRBV2|.|TRBJ1-2
CASRSWGLQGGYTF
TGTGCCAGCAGATCTTGGGGTCTCCAGGGTGGCTACACCTTC
>.|TRBV10-3|.|TRBJ1-1
CAISEQAMNTEAFF
TGTGCCATCAGTGAACAGGCCATGAACACTGAAGCTTTCTTT
>.|TRBV19|.|TRBJ2-1
CASSIGGYSYNEQFF
TGTGCCAGTAGTATAGGAGGCTACTCCTACAATGAGCAGTTCTTC
>TRBD2|TRBV4-1|.|TRBJ2-6
CASSQEDSGGIPGANVLTF
TGCGCCAGCAGCCAAGAAGACAGCGGGGGGATCCCCGGGGCCAACGTCCTGACTTTC
>TRBD2|TRBV5-1|.|TRBJ2-1
CASSLDPSGLYNEQFF
TGCGCCAGCAGCTTGGACCCTAGCGGGTTATACAATGAGCAGTTCTTC
>.|TRBV7-2|.|TRBJ1-2
CASSLGPDNYGYTF
TGTGCCAGCAGCTTAGGACCGGATAACTATGGCTACACCTTC
>TRBD2|TRBV28|.|TRBJ2-1
CASNPSGTRSYNEQFF
TGTGCCAGCAACCCTAGCGGGACCCGCTCCTACAATGAGCAGTTCTTC
>TRBD1|TRBV10-3|.|TRBJ2-7
CAISVTPGNNRGHEQYF
TGTGCCATCAGTGTCACACCGGGGAACAACAGGGGCCACGAGCAGTACTTC
>.|TRBV5-5|.|TRBJ1-4
CASSTQIGQSNEKLFF
TGTGCCAGCAGCACCCAAATAGGACAGTCTAATGAAAAACTGTTTTTT
>.|TRBV6-1|once|TRBJ2-7
CASSHVGYEQYF
TGTGCCAGCAGTCACGTGGGTTACGAGCAGTACTTC
>.|TRBV2|once|TRBJ2-6
CASSGTQVSGANVLTF
TGTGCCAGCAGTGGGACACAAGTTTCTGGGGCCAACGTCCTGACTTTC
>.|TRBV15|.|TRBJ1-6
CATSRPYSPLHF
TGTGCCACCAGCAGACCTTATTCACCCCTCCACTTT
>.|TRBV27|once|TRBJ2-1
CASSLTNNNEQFF
TGTGCCAGCAGTCTAACGAATAACAATGAGCAGTTCTTC
>.|TRBV28|.|TRBJ1-6
CASSRDSYNSPLHF
TGTGCCAGCAGCAGAGACAGCTATAATTCACCCCTCCACTTT
>.|TRBV6-5|.|TRBJ1-3
CASSSTGVGGNTIYF
TGTGCCAGCAGCTCGACAGGTGTCGGAGGAAACACCATATATTTT
>.|TRBV5-4|.|TRBJ1-4
CASSSRQDGEKLFF
TGTGCCAGCAGCTCGAGACAGGACGGCGAAAAACTGTTTTTT
>.|TRBV6-7|.|TRBJ1-5
CASSYSTSNQPQHF
TGTGCCAGCAGTTACTCGACCTCCAATCAGCCCCAGCATTTT
>TRBD1|TRBV28|.|TRBJ2-3
CASSSRTGRTDTQYF
TGTGCCAGCAGTTCAAGGACAGGGCGCACAGATACGCAGTATTTT
>.|TRBV2|.|TRBJ2-7
CASTRDKSYEQYF
TGTGCCAGTACCCGGGACAAGTCCTACGAGCAGTACTTC
>TRBD1|TRBV13|.|TRBJ1-2
CASSLAWTGDGDYGYTF
TGTGCCAGCAGCTTAGCCTGGACAGGGGACGGAGACTATGGCTACACCTTC
>.|TRBV20-1|.|TRBJ2-7
CSVLRVSEQYF
TGCAGTGTTCTCCGGGTCTCCGAGCAGTACTTC
>.|TRBV5-1|.|TRBJ2-7
CASTQSGQSYEQYF
TGCGCCAGCACCCAGAGCGGGCAGTCCTACGAGCAGTACTTC
>.|TRBV5-6|.|TRBJ1-1
CASSLRTVVNTEAFF
TGTGCCAGCAGCTTGAGGACAGTGGTGAACACTGAAGCTTTCTTT
>.|TRBV28|.|TRBJ2-3
CASSSGTDTQYF
TGTGCCAGCAGTTCGGGGACAGATACGCAGTATTTT
>TRBD2|TRBV5-1|.|TRBJ2-1
CASSGTSGSNEQFF
TGCGCCAGCTCCGGGACTAGCGGGAGTAATGAGCAGTTCTTC
>.|TRBV6-1|.|TRBJ1-1
CASSVDRSNTEAFF
TGTGCCAGCAGCGTGGACAGATCGAACACTGAAGCTTTCTTT
>.|TRBV10-3|.|TRBJ1-6
CAISELQGPDSPLHF
TGTGCCATCAGTGAGCTGCAGGGGCCCGATTCACCCCTCCACTTT
>.|TRBV11-2|.|TRBJ1-1
CASSRKTDTEAFF
TGTGCCAGCAGCAGGAAGACGGACACTGAAGCTTTCTTT
>.|TRBV5-1|.|TRBJ1-1
CASSLDGWGGPEAFF
TGCGCCAGCAGCTTGGACGGATGGGGGGGCCCTGAAGCTTTCTTT
>TRBD1|TRBV5-6|.|TRBJ1-5
CASSLKLTGVQPQHF
TGTGCCAGCAGCTTGAAGCTTACAGGGGTTCAGCCCCAGCATTTT
>.|TRBV30|.|TRBJ1-2
CAWSVGTAYYGYTF
TGTGCCTGGAGTGTTGGGACGGCTTATTATGGCTACACCTTC